This T cell receptor (beta chain) was identified during a study of brain T cells in children with intractable seizures. CDR3 length: 19 amino acids. The germline V gene encodes CDR1 SGDLS and CDR2 YYNGEE. The V and J ends lost 4 bases and 0 bases, in that order; junction bases with no gene match: 10. Data came from immunoSEQ multiplex PCR; TCRdb stores just in-frame clones and leaves some out. Among about 22,000 clones listed, around 94% were seen once. The clonotype was recovered from a boy aged 10-17 years with focal cortical dysplasia and intractable seizures. Sequencing used peripheral blood, obtained at surgery. The rearrangement joins TRBV9 to TRBJ2-4; TRBD2 matches at 13 bases. In DNA, the CDR3 is TGTGCCAGCAGCTCTGGGGGGACTAGCGGGAAGCTAGCCAAAAACATTCAGTACTTC. Its protein product is CASSSGGTSGKLAKNIQYF. Full variable domain (outside the CDR3, taken from reference TRBV9 and TRBJ2-4): DSGVTQTPKHLITATGQRVTLRCSPRSGDLSVYWYQQSLDQGLQFLIQYYNGEERAKGNILERFSAQQFPDLHSELNLSSLELGDSALYFCASSSGGTSGKLAKNIQYFGAGTRLSVL.